Following are 32 T cell receptor beta chains from one sample sequenced in a study of blood T cell repertoires in COVID-19. The table came from immunoSEQ multiplex PCR; TCRdb's copy has only in-frame clones and leaves some out. The table has 320,000 or so clones, around 86% seen once. The sample consisted of PBMCs or T cells enriched from blood (not recorded which). These receptor sequences come from a man aged 55 to 70 who had recovered from COVID-19.

This clone was observed once. The V gene is TRBV19, the J gene TRBJ2-1; tentative D call: TRBD2 (6 bases). Germline CDR1 is LNHDA and CDR2 is SQIVND (reference sequence). Trimming removed 4 bases at V and 4 bases at J, with 11 bases between. The CDR3 length is 14 residues. CDR3: CASSTSTSYNEQFF. The CDR3 region has the DNA TGTGCCAGTAGTACCTCGACTAGTTACAATGAGCAGTTCTTC.

The rearrangement uses TRBV18 and TRBJ1-5; TRBD1 matches at 7 bases. The CDR3 contains 15 residues. The junction had 8 bases not matched to a gene; V was cut back by 6 bases and J by 3 bases. CDR1 and CDR2 from the germline V gene are KGHSH and LQKENI. The CDR3 reads CASSGRTGFNQPQHF. In DNA, the CDR3 is TGTGCCAGCTCCGGCAGGACAGGCTTCAATCAGCCCCAGCATTTT. The full variable domain, in which reference TRBV18 and TRBJ1-5 provide the parts outside the CDR3, is NAGVMQNPRHLVRRRGQEARLRCSPMKGHSHVYWYRQLPEEGLKFMVYLQKENIIDESGMPKERFSAEFPKEGPSILRIQQVVRGDSAAYFCASSGRTGFNQPQHFGDGTRLSIL.

The V call is TRBV5-1, the J call TRBJ1-2, with 8 bases aligning to TRBD1. The junction had 10 bases not matched to a gene; V was cut back by 3 bases and J by 6 bases. CDR3 length: 15 amino acids. From germline, CDR1 is SGHRS and CDR2 YFSETQ. The CDR3: CASSSVGRGRDGYTF. The CDR3 DNA is TGCGCCAGCAGCTCTGTCGGCAGGGGGCGAGATGGCTACACCTTC.

This clone was recorded only once. The V call is TRBV19, the J call TRBJ2-3; D might be TRBD2 (6 bases). With 1 base removed from V and 0 bases from J, the gap between germline ends came to 17 bases. Germline V gene sequence: CDR1 LNHDA, CDR2 SQIVND (reference sequence). The CDR3 has 18 amino acids. DNA of the CDR3: TGTGCCAGTAGTATAGGGCTAGCGAGAGCATTTAGCACAGATACGCAGTATTTT. Translated: CASSIGLARAFSTDTQYF.

The CDR3 DNA is TGTGCCAGCAACAGGGCCCTCTACGAGCAGTACTTC. Residues: CASNRALYEQYF. The V and J genes are TRBV2 and TRBJ2-7; D possibly corresponds to TRBD1 (6 bases). V lost 7 bases and J lost 3, with 10 bases in between. The CDR3 contains 12 residues. CDR1 and CDR2 (germline): SNHLY, FYNNEI.

The chain recombines TRBV5-4 with TRBJ1-2, with D possibly TRBD1 on 5 matching bases. Germline V gene data show CDR1 as SGHNT and CDR2 as YYREEE (reference sequence). Trimming pared 4 bases from V and 8 bases from J, leaving 18 bases between. This CDR3 is built from 14 residues. The CDR3 DNA reads as TGTGCCAGCAGCGCCCGGGGGACGGCGGTAGGCTACACCTTC. Amino acids: CASSARGTAVGYTF.

V and J are TRBV7-6 and TRBJ2-2; no clear D. The CDR3 is 15 residues long. Germline CDR1 SGHVS, CDR2 FNYEAQ. Deletions cut 1 base from V and 4 bases from J, with 10 bases between. In nucleotides, the CDR3 is TGTGCCAGCAGCTTAGTCCTTCCCCCCACCGGGGAGCTGTTTTTT. Translating it yields CASSLVLPPTGELFF.

The chain carries TRBV5-1 and TRBJ2-2, with 9 bases matching TRBD1. With V trimmed by 6 bases and J by 6 bases, 9 bases remained unmatched. CDR3 length equals 15 residues. CDR1 is SGHRS, CDR2 YFSETQ, per germline. The CDR3 sequence is CASTSGTGRAGELFF. The CDR3 DNA reads TGCGCCAGCACCTCCGGGACAGGGCGGGCCGGGGAGCTGTTTTTT.

This clone was counted between two and nine times. Other DNA sequences in this sample translate to the same CDR3. V usage is TRBV28 and J usage is TRBJ2-7; no firm D call. Trimming shortened V by 5 bases and J by 3 bases, and 5 bases separated the two germline ends. CDR3 length equals 11 residues. Germline assignment: CDR1 MDHEN and CDR2 SYDVKM. The DNA for the CDR3 is TGTGCCAGCAGTAGCTACTACGAGCAGTACTTC. Translating gives CASSSYYEQYF.

The rearrangement uses TRBV25-1 and TRBJ1-3; 7 nucleotides match TRBD1. CDR3 length equals 15 residues. Germline V lookup: CDR1 MGHDK, CDR2 SYGVNS. Trimming at V came to 6 bases and at J to 4 bases, leaving 9 bases not matched to a gene. The CDR3 protein is CASSEDRQGGNTIYF. The CDR3 nucleotides read TGTGCCAGCAGCGAAGACAGACAGGGCGGAAACACCATATATTTT. The variable domain in full, with the rest retrieved from reference TRBV25-1 and TRBJ1-3, is EADIYQTPRYLVIGTGKKITLECSQTMGHDKMYWYQQDPGMELHLIHYSYGVNSTEKGDLSSESTVSRIRTEHFPLTLESARPSHTSQYLCASSEDRQGGNTIYFGEGSWLTVV.

The rearrangement joins TRBV29-1 to TRBJ2-2; the D gene is possibly TRBD2 (6 bases). Trimming took 3 bases from V and 4 from J, leaving 12 bases between them. The CDR3 extends over 14 amino acids. The germline V gene has CDR1 SQVTM and CDR2 ANQGSEA. The DNA for the CDR3 is TGCAGCGTTGAGGGGATGGGGGGCACCGGGGAGCTGTTTTTT. This codes for CSVEGMGGTGELFF.

The chain recombines TRBV10-3 with TRBJ2-7, with D perhaps TRBD1 (6 bases). This CDR3 contains 12 residues. Trimming shortened V by 4 bases and J by 4 bases, and 8 bases separated the two germline ends. Germline values: CDR1 ENHRY, CDR2 SYGVKD. The CDR3 DNA is TGTGCCATCAGTGGTACAGGGTACGAGCAGTACTTC. This encodes CAISGTGYEQYF.

The chain is built from TRBV5-1 and TRBJ2-3; a possible D gene is TRBD2 (5 bases). Trimming removed 4 bases at V and 5 bases at J, with 8 bases between. CDR3 size: 12 residues. Germline V gene data show CDR1 as SGHRS and CDR2 as YFSETQ. The DNA of the CDR3 is TGCGCCAGCAGCCGGGATGTAGATACGCAGTATTTT. Its protein product is CASSRDVDTQYF.

This clone was found once. V and J are TRBV9 and TRBJ1-1; D may be TRBD1 (6 bases). V gave up 3 bases and J gave up 3 bases, with 18 bases separating them. The CDR3 is made up of 16 amino acids. Per germline, CDR1 SGDLS and CDR2 YYNGEE. The CDR3 spells CASSAGQTGWYTEAFF. Here the CDR3 DNA reads TGTGCCAGCAGCGCAGGACAGACAGGCTGGTACACTGAAGCTTTCTTT.

V gene TRBV19 combines with J gene TRBJ2-7; 12 nucleotides agree with TRBD2. Germline V lookup: CDR1 LNHDA, CDR2 SQIVND (reference sequence). The ends lost 5 bases at V and 7 bases at J; junction bases unmatched: 12. The CDR3 runs to 16 residues. This CDR3 is CASSSRTSGARREQYF. For the CDR3, the DNA is TGTGCCAGTAGTTCCCGGACTAGCGGGGCCCGAAGAGAGCAGTACTTC.

The rearrangement uses TRBV5-4 and TRBJ2-1, with 11 nucleotides matching TRBD2. J was trimmed by 7 bases and V by 0 bases; bases with no gene match: 6. The CDR3 sequence is 16 residues long. Germline V gives CDR1 SGHNT, CDR2 YYREEE (reference sequence). CDR3 coding DNA: TGTGCCAGCAGCTTGGCACTAGCGGGAGTATTAAATGAGCAGTTCTTC. This translates into CASSLALAGVLNEQFF.

The CDR3 nucleotides read TGTGCCAGCAGCTTAAACCCGGGAGAGCAGTTCTTC. Translating it yields CASSLNPGEQFF. This chain links TRBV7-9 with TRBJ2-1; the D gene is possibly TRBD2 (5 bases). The germline gives CDR1 SEHNR, CDR2 FQNEAQ (reference sequence). This CDR3 spans 12 amino acids. The V and J ends lost 2 bases and 10 bases respectively, with 9 bases between them.

V usage is TRBV5-1 and J usage is TRBJ1-2, with 7 nucleotides matching TRBD1. The V gene end was trimmed by 0 bases and the J gene end by 0 bases; junction bases not matched to a gene: 8. From germline, CDR1 is SGHRS and CDR2 YFSETQ. CDR3 size: 17 residues. CDR3 in DNA: TGCGCCAGCAGCTTGGGACGTGGACAGGCCGCTAACTATGGCTACACCTTC. Residues: CASSLGRGQAANYGYTF.

The J gene is TRBJ2-3, the V gene TRBV19; a weak D match, TRBD2 (5 bases). In germline, CDR1 is LNHDA, CDR2 SQIVND (reference sequence). The CDR3 has 13 residues. V was shortened by 7 bases and J by 0 bases, with 8 bases between the two germline ends. CDR3 nucleotide sequence: TGTGCCAGTATGGGCGGGAGCACAGATACGCAGTATTTT. Translating gives CASMGGSTDTQYF. The whole variable domain, filled in from reference TRBV19 and TRBJ2-3, reads DGGITQSPKYLFRKEGQNVTLSCEQNLNHDAMYWYRQDPGQGLRLIYYSQIVNDFQKGDIAEGYSVSREKKESFPLTVTSAQKNPTAFYLCASMGGSTDTQYFGPGTRLTVL.

This rearrangement joins TRBV19 to TRBJ1-1; D is perhaps TRBD1 (6 bases). V lost 9 bases and J 4 bases, leaving 18 bases between the germline ends. This CDR3 is 14 amino acids long. Per the germline V gene, CDR1 is LNHDA and CDR2 is SQIVND (reference sequence). CDR3 loop: CASQTGATGTEAFF. The CDR3 DNA reads as TGTGCCAGCCAAACCGGGGCGACAGGCACTGAAGCTTTCTTT.

This chain uses TRBV7-2 with TRBJ2-1; 8 bases are shared with TRBD2. Germline values: CDR1 SGHTA, CDR2 FQGNSA. This CDR3 contains 15 residues. The junction had 7 bases not matched to a gene; V was cut back by 4 bases and J by 5 bases. The CDR3 DNA reads TGTGCCAGCAGCTCGCCGACTAGCGAAGACAATGAGCAGTTCTTC. Translating it yields CASSSPTSEDNEQFF. The full variable domain, in which reference TRBV7-2 and TRBJ2-1 provide the parts outside the CDR3, is GAGVSQSPSNKVTEKGKDVELRCDPISGHTALYWYRQSLGQGLEFLIYFQGNSAPDKSGLPSDRFSAERTGGSVSTLTIQRTQQEDSAVYLCASSSPTSEDNEQFFGPGTRLTVL.

J is TRBJ1-4 and V is TRBV6-2 or TRBV6-3; D is unclear. The CDR3 spans 15 residues. CDR1 is MNHEY and CDR2 is SVGEGT in the germline V gene. Between the trimmed V and J ends, which lost 1 base and 11 bases, there was a span of 17 bases. The DNA of the CDR3 is TGTGCCAGCAGTTACTTGGGAGAACCCGTGAGGAAACTGTTTTTT. This codes for CASSYLGEPVRKLFF.

On this clone itself: Other DNA sequences in the same sample also yield this CDR3. This chain links TRBV19 with TRBJ1-1; D unclear. Germline V gene sequence: CDR1 LNHDA, CDR2 SQIVND (reference sequence). The CDR3 extends over 11 amino acids. Between the trimmed V and J ends, which lost 3 bases and 6 bases, there was a span of 5 bases. CDR3 in DNA: TGTGCCAGTAGTATCCGGGCTGAAGCTTTCTTT. Its translation: CASSIRAEAFF.

The chain is built from TRBV5-5 and TRBJ2-7; possibly TRBD2 for D (6 bases). The ends were cut back, 2 bases at V and 2 bases at J, with 8 bases in the middle. The CDR3 contains 13 residues. CDR1 is SGHKS and CDR2 is YYEKEE in the germline V gene (reference sequence). This chain's CDR3 is CASSFGSTYEQYF. Here the CDR3 DNA reads TGTGCCAGCAGCTTCGGGAGCACCTACGAGCAGTACTTC.

The V gene is TRBV18, the J gene TRBJ1-5; 7 nucleotides agree with TRBD1. The CDR3 extends over 14 amino acids. V trimming: 3 bases; J trimming: 3 bases; junction bases outside the gene matches: 2. Germline V gene lookup returns CDR1 KGHSH and CDR2 LQKENI. CDR3 loop: CASSPDRANQPQHF. The CDR3 DNA reads as TGTGCCAGCTCACCCGACAGGGCCAATCAGCCCCAGCATTTT.

The chain recombines TRBV20-1 with TRBJ2-7; TRBD2 aligns across 13 bases. V gave up 3 bases and J gave up 1 base; unmatched junction bases: 6. Germline-derived CDR1 and CDR2 are DFQATT and SNEGSKA (reference sequence). The CDR3 has 16 residues. The CDR3 is CSASGTSGVSSYEQYF. The CDR3 region has the DNA TGCAGTGCTAGTGGGACTAGCGGGGTATCATCCTACGAGCAGTACTTC.

In this sample, this clone turned up once. V gene TRBV2 combines with J gene TRBJ1-5, with TRBD1 matching over 7 bases. There are 16 residues in the CDR3. CDR1 and CDR2 from the germline V gene are SNHLY and FYNNEI. Trimming at V came to 6 bases and at J to 7 bases, leaving 15 bases not matched to a gene. The CDR3 loop reads CASSSPTGIRLQPQHF. CDR3 nucleotides: TGTGCCAGCAGCTCCCCGACAGGGATCAGGTTACAGCCCCAGCATTTT. The entire variable domain, with the rest obtained from reference TRBV2 and TRBJ1-5, is as follows: EPEVTQTPSHQVTQMGQEVILRCVPISNHLYFYWYRQILGQKVEFLVSFYNNEISEKSEIFDDQFSVERPDGSNFTLKIRSTKLEDSAMYFCASSSPTGIRLQPQHFGDGTRLSIL.

This chain joins TRBV7-2 and TRBJ2-1; D remains ambiguous. Germline assignment: CDR1 SGHTA and CDR2 FQGNSA. The CDR3 loop spans 13 amino acids. With 1 base removed from V and 13 bases from J, the gap between germline ends came to 14 bases. CDR3 protein: CASSLVRGRSQFF. The CDR3 DNA reads as TGTGCCAGCAGCTTAGTTCGAGGTAGGTCCCAGTTCTTC.

V and J are TRBV7-6 and TRBJ2-3; unclear D gene. V gave up 0 bases and J gave up 4 bases, with 8 bases separating them. This CDR3 spans 14 amino acids. CDR1 SGHVS and CDR2 FNYEAQ come from the germline V gene. The CDR3 protein is CASSLAPRSDTQYF. In DNA form, the CDR3 reads TGTGCCAGCAGCTTAGCCCCCAGGTCAGATACGCAGTATTTT. Full variable domain (remainder filled in from reference TRBV7-6 and TRBJ2-3): GAGVSQSPRYKVTKRGQDVALRCDPISGHVSLYWYRQALGQGPEFLTYFNYEAQQDKSGLPNDRFSAERPEGSISTLTIQRTEQRDSAMYRCASSLAPRSDTQYFGPGTRLTVL.

This chain links TRBV6-5 with TRBJ2-1, with a weak D call TRBD2 (5 bases). Germline V CDR1 and CDR2: MNHEY, SVGAGI. V lost 7 bases, J lost 3 bases, and 7 bases lay in between. The CDR3 loop spans 12 amino acids. The CDR3 loop reads CASIGDYNEQFF. In nucleotides, the CDR3 is TGTGCCAGCATCGGGGACTACAATGAGCAGTTCTTC.

V gene TRBV6-5 combines with J gene TRBJ1-1, with a possible D match to TRBD1 (6 bases). With 5 bases removed from V and 4 bases from J, the gap between germline ends came to 14 bases. CDR3 length: 14 amino acids. Germline values: CDR1 MNHEY, CDR2 SVGAGI. CDR3: CASSPTGYSTEAFF. CDR3 DNA sequence: TGTGCCAGCAGTCCCACAGGGTATAGCACTGAAGCTTTCTTT.

This chain connects TRBV7-2 to TRBJ2-1; D uncertain. V dropped 5 bases and J dropped 4 bases, with 9 bases sitting between them. This CDR3 region has 13 residues. Germline CDR1 and CDR2: SGHTA and FQGNSA. This CDR3 is CASSPTTYNEQFF. The CDR3 DNA sequence: TGTGCCAGCAGCCCTACTACTTACAATGAGCAGTTCTTC. Full variable domain (rest looked up from reference TRBV7-2 and TRBJ2-1): GAGVSQSPSNKVTEKGKDVELRCDPISGHTALYWYRQSLGQGLEFLIYFQGNSAPDKSGLPSDRFSAERTGGSVSTLTIQRTQQEDSAVYLCASSPTTYNEQFFGPGTRLTVL.